This T cell receptor (beta chain) came from a study of blood T cell repertoires in COVID-19. Across the study: COVID-19 samples, acute and convalescent, were from the United States, Italy and Spain. PBMCs, B-cell-depleted T cells, or T cells were the source of the cDNA or gDNA that made up the material.

Data came from immunoSEQ multiplex PCR; TCRdb stores just in-frame clones and leaves some out. Of about 110,000 clones listed, 65% to 80% are singletons. The germline V and J ends were trimmed by 6 bases and 1 base, with 9 bases remaining between them. There are 13 residues in the CDR3. What was sequenced was peripheral blood. The V and J genes are TRBV12-3 or TRBV12-4 and TRBJ1-1; a weak D match, TRBD1 (5 bases). The TCR originated in a man aged 65-85 years with active or convalescent COVID-19. CDR3 sequence (DNA): TGTGCCAGCAGGTTCACAGGGAACACTGAAGCTTTCTTT. The encoded protein is CASRFTGNTEAFF.